This TCR beta chain is from a study of blood T cell repertoires in COVID-19. About the study: Specimens from acute and convalescent COVID-19 originated in the United States, Italy and Spain. The cDNA or gDNA used as material had been derived from T cells, B-cell-depleted T cells, or PBMCs.

Data came from immunoSEQ multiplex PCR; TCRdb stores just in-frame clones and leaves some out. The sample includes under 300,000 clones, approximately 85% of them seen just once. Regarding this clone: The junction shows a germline mismatch at one end, possibly a read error.

This sequence originates from a woman in her twenties or thirties with acute or convalescent COVID-19. Sequences were obtained from peripheral blood.

The CDR3: CASRQEVGSSGNTIYF. The CDR3 coding sequence is TGTGCCAGCAGGCAAGAAGTAGGGAGCTCTGGAAACACCATATATTTT. The V call is TRBV4-2, the J call TRBJ1-3, with D hard to call. The CDR3 is made up of 16 amino acids. In germline, CDR1 is LGHNA, CDR2 YNFKEQ.